These 32 T cell receptor beta chains were sequenced from one sample in a study of Ad26.COV2.S vaccination and SARS-CoV-2 variants. Data came from immunoSEQ multiplex PCR; TCRdb stores just in-frame clones and leaves some out. The data contain about 350,000 clones, 80% to 90% of them singletons. Treatment reported: 19 received Ad26.COV2.S at low or high dose, single or two shots; 5 received placebo; per-sample allocation not given. All samples were drawn on day 63, counting from the first vaccine or placebo injection. Sequenced here: peripheral blood, sampled in a trial of Ad26.COV2.S vaccine versus placebo. Every receptor here comes from a person aged 18-60 years who received the Ad26.COV2.S COVID-19 vaccine or a placebo.

CDR3 sequence: CASSPTLGLAGSYNEQFF. CDR3 bases: TGTGCCAGCAGCCCTACACTGGGACTAGCGGGTTCCTACAATGAGCAGTTCTTC. This rearrangement joins TRBV28 to TRBJ2-1; TRBD2 matches at 12 bases. This CDR3 region has 18 residues. Germline-derived CDR1 and CDR2 are MDHEN and SYDVKM. With 6 bases clipped from V and 1 base from J, the junction kept 10 bases outside the gene matches.

The chain is built from TRBV28 and TRBJ1-6, with TRBD1 matching over 9 bases. The CDR3 is 15 residues long. Germline trimming cut 5 bases from V and 9 bases from J; bases unmatched to any gene: 8. Germline lookup yields CDR1 MDHEN and CDR2 SYDVKM. CDR3 region: CASSTSGTGLSPLHF. The DNA for the CDR3 is TGTGCCAGCAGTACCTCCGGGACAGGGCTTTCACCCCTCCACTTT.

V and J are TRBV27 and TRBJ2-1, with 11 bases that match TRBD2. Per the germline V gene, CDR1 is MNHEY and CDR2 is SMNVEV (reference sequence). V was pared by 2 bases and J by 6 bases, with 3 bases of the junction left unmatched. The CDR3 has 15 residues. Written as DNA, the CDR3 is TGTGCCAGCAGTTTAGGGACTAGCGGAAGCAATGAGCAGTTCTTC. It specifies CASSLGTSGSNEQFF.

The chain joins TRBV7-9 to TRBJ1-6; D gene uncertain. V was pared by 3 bases and J by 6 bases, with 9 bases between. This CDR3 spans 14 amino acids. The germline V gene encodes CDR1 SEHNR and CDR2 FQNEAQ (reference sequence). CDR3 sequence reads: CASSFGQTNSPLHF. CDR3 coding DNA: TGTGCCAGCAGCTTCGGCCAGACTAATTCACCCCTCCACTTT.

The J gene is TRBJ2-7, the V gene TRBV28; maybe TRBD2 (5 bases). The V end lost 3 bases, the J end lost 6 bases, and 12 bases lay between the germline ends. Looked up from germline, CDR1 is MDHEN and CDR2 is SYDVKM. This CDR3 spans 13 amino acids. The CDR3 DNA reads TGTGCCAGCAGTTTTCCCGACTATTTCGAGCAGTACTTC. Residues: CASSFPDYFEQYF.

This chain joins TRBV5-4 and TRBJ2-7; D gene uncertain. The CDR3 loop spans 12 amino acids. In germline, CDR1 is SGHNT, CDR2 YYREEE (reference sequence). The V end lost 7 bases, the J end lost 2 bases, and 10 bases lay between the germline ends. CDR3 coding DNA: TGTGCCAGCGCCGGAGAGACCTACGAGCAGTACTTC. Amino acid sequence: CASAGETYEQYF.

To note about this clone: This sample includes further DNA sequences coding for the same CDR3. The chain employs TRBV28 and TRBJ1-2; D gene ambiguous. The CDR3 contains 12 residues. V gave up 6 bases and J gave up 5 bases, with 10 bases separating them. CDR1 MDHEN and CDR2 SYDVKM come from the germline V gene. The CDR3, as DNA: TGTGCCAGCAGCCCGACGGGGTATGGCTACACCTTC. It specifies CASSPTGYGYTF.

The chain is built from TRBV7-8 and TRBJ2-7; tentatively, D is TRBD1 or TRBD2 (5 bases each). This CDR3 comprises 16 residues. CDR1 is SGHVS, CDR2 FQNEAQ, per germline. V lost 1 base, J lost 3 bases, and 16 bases lay in between. CDR3 DNA: TGTGCCAGCAGCTTAGGGTTCGGGGCCAGGGTCTACGAGCAGTACTTC. Residues: CASSLGFGARVYEQYF.

The V call is TRBV6-5, the J call TRBJ2-7; TRBD2 matches at 9 bases. CDR1 and CDR2 from the germline V gene are MNHEY and SVGAGI. CDR3 size: 13 residues. The V segment lost 8 bases and the J segment 2 bases; nucleotides outside the gene matches: 4. Written as DNA, the CDR3 is TGTGCCAGCTCGCGGGAGGGCCCCTACGAGCAGTACTTC. Translating it yields CASSREGPYEQYF.

The rearrangement joins TRBV9 to TRBJ1-1; 10 bases are a match to TRBD1. The CDR3 is made up of 14 amino acids. J was trimmed by 8 bases and V by 2 bases; bases with no gene match: 6. CDR1 and CDR2 (germline): SGDLS, YYNGEE. The CDR3 is CASSVVPGQGEAFF. The CDR3 DNA sequence: TGTGCCAGCAGCGTGGTTCCGGGACAGGGGGAAGCTTTCTTT.

This chain joins TRBV4-2 and TRBJ1-3; the D gene is possibly TRBD1 (6 bases). V dropped 0 bases and J dropped 6 bases, with 12 bases sitting between them. CDR1 LGHNA and CDR2 YNFKEQ come from the germline V gene. The CDR3 contains 15 residues. CDR3 in DNA: TGTGCCAGCAGCCAAGATCTCGGGGGCGAAAACACCATATATTTT. It is translated as CASSQDLGGENTIYF.

The V gene is TRBV10-1, the J gene TRBJ2-3; TRBD1 matches at 8 bases. V was clipped by 9 bases and J by 2 bases; unmatched bases: 13. This CDR3 is 16 amino acids long. CDR1 is WNHNN, CDR2 SYGVQD, per germline (reference sequence). CDR3 in amino acids: CASPSGTGNPTDTQYF. The CDR3 DNA reads TGCGCCAGTCCTTCCGGGACAGGAAACCCCACAGATACGCAGTATTTT.

V usage is TRBV7-2 and J usage is TRBJ1-3, with D unclear. In germline, CDR1 is SGHTA, CDR2 FQGNSA. CDR3 size: 15 residues. V lost 5 bases and J lost 1, with 12 bases in between. CDR3 sequence: CASSRRLGSGNTIYF. The CDR3 nucleotides read TGTGCCAGCAGCCGGCGTTTAGGGTCTGGAAACACCATATATTTT.

The chain is built from TRBV13 and TRBJ2-1; tentatively, D is TRBD1 or TRBD2 (5 bases each). Germline values: CDR1 PRHDT, CDR2 FYEKMQ (reference sequence). The CDR3 extends over 14 amino acids. V was pared by 5 bases and J by 7 bases, with 15 bases between. The CDR3, as DNA: TGTGCCAGCAGCCCGGGACGGTGGGGGAATGAGCAGTTCTTC. This gives the protein CASSPGRWGNEQFF.

The chain has TRBV7-2 and TRBJ1-4, with a possible D match to TRBD1 (5 bases). V lost 2 bases and J lost 8, with 12 bases in between. CDR3 size: 14 residues. Germline V gene lookup returns CDR1 SGHTA and CDR2 FQGNSA. CDR3 sequence reads: CASSLQGVREKLFF. DNA of the CDR3: TGTGCCAGCAGCTTACAGGGAGTAAGGGAAAAACTGTTTTTT.

In its sample, this clone was seen a few times. V is TRBV6-5 and J is TRBJ1-2, with D unclear. The germline V gene has CDR1 MNHEY and CDR2 SVGAGI. The CDR3 loop spans 15 amino acids. V was pared by 6 bases and J by 2 bases, with 16 bases between. In DNA form, the CDR3 reads TGTGCCAGCAGGGAGGATATCTTAGCGAACTATGGCTACACCTTC. Its protein is CASREDILANYGYTF.

This clone has only one observation. The chain is built from TRBV5-1 and TRBJ2-5; D is possibly TRBD2 (5 bases). Germline lookup yields CDR1 SGHRS and CDR2 YFSETQ. V was trimmed by 0 bases and J by 5 bases, leaving 11 bases between them. This CDR3 is 14 amino acids long. The CDR3 region is CASSLGPRGETQYF. The CDR3, as DNA: TGCGCCAGCAGCTTGGGCCCTCGAGGGGAGACCCAGTACTTC.

This clone came up once. This chain links TRBV7-2 with TRBJ2-3; 7 positions match TRBD2. From germline, CDR1 is SGHTA and CDR2 FQGNSA. The CDR3 totals 17 residues. Unmatched junction bases numbered 11, after V lost 5 bases and J lost 0 bases. CDR3 in DNA: TGTGCCAGCAGCACCCGCCCTAGCGGCACTAGCACAGATACGCAGTATTTT. Amino acids: CASSTRPSGTSTDTQYF. Based on the CDR3 plus reference TRBV7-2 and TRBJ2-3, the full variable domain is GAGVSQSPSNKVTEKGKDVELRCDPISGHTALYWYRQSLGQGLEFLIYFQGNSAPDKSGLPSDRFSAERTGGSVSTLTIQRTQQEDSAVYLCASSTRPSGTSTDTQYFGPGTRLTVL.

This clone appeared once. The V and J genes are TRBV2 and TRBJ1-2; 7 bases line up with TRBD1. Per the germline V gene, CDR1 is SNHLY and CDR2 is FYNNEI. This CDR3 region has 15 residues. V shed 6 bases, J shed 2 bases, and the junction held 9 bases outside the gene matches. CDR3 DNA sequence: TGTGCCAGCAGCGATTATTTACAGGGGAACTATGGCTACACCTTC. It is translated as CASSDYLQGNYGYTF.

Only a few counts were recorded for this clone. The rearrangement uses TRBV4-2 and TRBJ1-2; 8 bases are a match to TRBD1. CDR3 size: 15 residues. With 4 bases clipped from V and 6 bases from J, the junction kept 10 bases outside the gene matches. Germline loops: CDR1 LGHNA, CDR2 YNFKEQ. DNA for the CDR3: TGTGCCAGCAGCCCATTGACCGGGACAGGAGATGGCTACACCTTC. Its protein product is CASSPLTGTGDGYTF.

The J gene is TRBJ2-7, the V gene TRBV19, with 9 bases aligning to TRBD1. Germline V gene sequence: CDR1 LNHDA, CDR2 SQIVND (reference sequence). Unmatched junction bases numbered 8, after V lost 7 bases and J lost 7 bases. This CDR3 comprises 13 residues. The CDR3 DNA is TGTGCCAGTAAAGACAGGGGGAAAGAGGAGCAGTACTTC. Its protein is CASKDRGKEEQYF.

V and J are TRBV30 and TRBJ1-5; D is perhaps TRBD1 (6 bases). The CDR3 sequence is 13 residues long. V gave up 3 bases and J gave up 6 bases, with 12 bases separating them. The germline V gene has CDR1 GTSNPN and CDR2 SVGIG (reference sequence). In DNA, the CDR3 is TGTGCCTGGAGCCTTGGGGGGCCTCAGCCCCAGCATTTT. It codes for CAWSLGGPQPQHF.

This clone was picked up one time. CDR3 bases: TGTGCCAGCAGCCTATCCTCGAACACTGAAGCTTTCTTT. Translating gives CASSLSSNTEAFF. This sequence joins TRBV5-8 and TRBJ1-1; D call uncertain. Trimming stripped 4 bases from V and 1 base from J, with 8 bases between. Germline CDR1 SGHTS, CDR2 YDEGEE. The CDR3 contains 13 residues.

V usage is TRBV4-2 and J usage is TRBJ2-7; 11 bases are a match to TRBD2. This CDR3 is built from 16 residues. Germline V gives CDR1 LGHNA, CDR2 YNFKEQ. V trimming: 3 bases; J trimming: 0 bases; junction bases outside the gene matches: 4. DNA for the CDR3: TGTGCCAGCAGCCAGGGTAGCGGGAGGGTCTCCTACGAGCAGTACTTC. As protein: CASSQGSGRVSYEQYF.

J is TRBJ2-7 and V is TRBV19; TRBD1 might be the D (5 bases). Germline V gene data show CDR1 as LNHDA and CDR2 as SQIVND (reference sequence). Trimming removed 4 bases at V and 4 bases at J, with 11 bases between. This CDR3 is 13 amino acids long. Here the CDR3 DNA reads TGTGCCAGTAGTAAGGGGCGGATTTACGAGCAGTACTTC. Encoded protein: CASSKGRIYEQYF.

The chain is built from TRBV11-2 and TRBJ2-5, with 7 bases lining up with TRBD2. Trimming took 2 bases from V and 5 from J; bases not matched to a gene: 8. The CDR3 runs to 15 residues. Germline values: CDR1 SGHAT, CDR2 FQNNGV. The CDR3 DNA is TGTGCCAGCAGCTTATCCACGGGAGGATCGGAGACCCAGTACTTC. Its protein product is CASSLSTGGSETQYF.

The chain recombines TRBV6-1 with TRBJ2-7; 13 bases are a match to TRBD2. CDR1 is MNHNS, CDR2 SASEGT, per germline. CDR3 length equals 17 residues. The junction had 4 bases not matched to a gene; V was cut back by 2 bases and J by 0 bases. The CDR3: CASSEQLAGGFSYEQYF. The CDR3 region has the DNA TGTGCCAGCAGTGAACAACTAGCGGGGGGGTTCTCCTACGAGCAGTACTTC.

This clone showed up just once. This chain joins TRBV19 and TRBJ2-2; 7 bases align to TRBD1. The CDR3 runs to 15 residues. Per the germline V gene, CDR1 is LNHDA and CDR2 is SQIVND (reference sequence). Germline trimming cut 6 bases from V and 6 bases from J; bases unmatched to any gene: 10. The CDR3 nucleotides read TGTGCCAGTAGCAAACAGGGACAGTACTCCGGGGAGCTGTTTTTT. This encodes CASSKQGQYSGELFF. Based on the CDR3 plus reference TRBV19 and TRBJ2-2, the full variable domain is DGGITQSPKYLFRKEGQNVTLSCEQNLNHDAMYWYRQDPGQGLRLIYYSQIVNDFQKGDIAEGYSVSREKKESFPLTVTSAQKNPTAFYLCASSKQGQYSGELFFGEGSRLTVL.

This clone showed up many times. The J gene is TRBJ1-1, the V gene TRBV5-1; D unclear. Between the trimmed V and J ends, which lost 3 bases and 1 base, there was a span of 22 bases. The germline V gene encodes CDR1 SGHRS and CDR2 YFSETQ. This CDR3 region has 18 residues. The CDR3 region has the DNA TGCGCCAGCAGCTCCGGGCGGGGTTTTACGGTATCGAACACTGAAGCTTTCTTT. Amino acids: CASSSGRGFTVSNTEAFF.

The chain combines TRBV4-2 with TRBJ2-1; 7 bases are shared with TRBD2. Germline V CDR1 and CDR2: LGHNA, YNFKEQ. This CDR3 spans 20 amino acids. V lost 0 bases and J lost 0; bases outside the gene matches: 14. The CDR3 sequence: CASSQDRRLAWESSYNEQFF. The CDR3 nucleotides are TGTGCCAGCAGCCAAGATCGGAGACTAGCCTGGGAGAGCTCCTACAATGAGCAGTTCTTC.

The table lists this clone with a count of one. The chain recombines TRBV5-5 with TRBJ1-2, with D unresolved. The CDR3 spans 12 residues. Germline CDR1 and CDR2: SGHKS and YYEKEE (reference sequence). Between the trimmed V and J ends, which lost 0 bases and 4 bases, there was a span of 4 bases. The CDR3 loop is CASSLEGYGYTF. The CDR3 DNA sequence: TGTGCCAGCAGCTTGGAGGGCTATGGCTACACCTTC.

J is TRBJ2-7 and V is TRBV18; TRBD1 agrees at 10 bases. The J segment lost 7 bases and the V segment lost 3 bases, leaving 3 bases of the junction unmatched. This CDR3 has 13 amino acids. Germline V gives CDR1 KGHSH, CDR2 LQKENI. CDR3 nucleotides: TGTGCCAGCTCACCGGGGACAGGGGATGAGCAGTACTTC. Protein sequence: CASSPGTGDEQYF.